The rows below give T cell receptor beta chains drawn from one sample of a study of beta chain features in type 1 diabetes. Clones were sequenced by immunoSEQ multiplex PCR, and TCRdb holds only the in-frame ones, with some missing. The data show hundreds of thousands of clones, around 30% seen once. Sequenced: naive CD4+ T cells from blood. The receptors stem from a man aged 18-30 years in good health. The CDR3 runs from the conserved cysteine through the conserved F or W. The D gene is left open where the match is weak. Where a row states a size, it is once, few, many or the class of an expanded clone; other rows omit it.

v_gene	j_gene	abundance	d_gene	CDR3aa	CDR3nt
TRBV7-2	TRBJ2-1	NA	NA	CASSLAYSSYNEQFF	TGTGCCAGCAGCTTAGCATATAGCTCCTACAATGAGCAGTTCTTC
TRBV20-1	TRBJ1-1	NA	NA	CSARNVAEAFF	TGCAGTGCTAGAAACGTAGCCGAAGCTTTCTTT
TRBV6-5	TRBJ2-3	NA	NA	CASSWDPQGNTQYF	TGTGCCAGCAGCTGGGACCCCCAGGGGAATACGCAGTATTTT
TRBV19	TRBJ2-7	NA	TRBD2	CASSILAGGTYEQYF	TGTGCCAGTAGTATACTAGCGGGAGGAACCTACGAGCAGTACTTC
TRBV28	TRBJ2-1	few	NA	CASSLSLDRSGQFF	TGTGCCAGCAGTTTAAGTTTGGATCGGTCTGGGCAGTTCTTC
TRBV7-9	TRBJ2-1	once	TRBD2	CASISGRSGSYNEQFF	TGTGCCAGCATCAGCGGGAGGTCCGGCTCCTACAATGAGCAGTTCTTC
TRBV5-1	TRBJ2-5	NA	NA	CASSLIVSETQYF	TGCGCCAGCAGCTTGATCGTATCGGAGACCCAGTACTTC
TRBV30	TRBJ1-4	few	NA	CAWSPPWMRLDEKLFF	TGTGCCTGGAGTCCACCATGGATGCGGTTGGATGAAAAACTGTTTTTT
TRBV9	TRBJ1-2	NA	NA	CASSVGGYGYTF	TGTGCCAGCAGCGTAGGGGGGTATGGCTACACCTTC
TRBV30	TRBJ2-1	few	TRBD2	CAWSHPLAGGYNEQFF	TGTGCCTGGAGTCATCCCCTAGCGGGAGGATACAATGAGCAGTTCTTC